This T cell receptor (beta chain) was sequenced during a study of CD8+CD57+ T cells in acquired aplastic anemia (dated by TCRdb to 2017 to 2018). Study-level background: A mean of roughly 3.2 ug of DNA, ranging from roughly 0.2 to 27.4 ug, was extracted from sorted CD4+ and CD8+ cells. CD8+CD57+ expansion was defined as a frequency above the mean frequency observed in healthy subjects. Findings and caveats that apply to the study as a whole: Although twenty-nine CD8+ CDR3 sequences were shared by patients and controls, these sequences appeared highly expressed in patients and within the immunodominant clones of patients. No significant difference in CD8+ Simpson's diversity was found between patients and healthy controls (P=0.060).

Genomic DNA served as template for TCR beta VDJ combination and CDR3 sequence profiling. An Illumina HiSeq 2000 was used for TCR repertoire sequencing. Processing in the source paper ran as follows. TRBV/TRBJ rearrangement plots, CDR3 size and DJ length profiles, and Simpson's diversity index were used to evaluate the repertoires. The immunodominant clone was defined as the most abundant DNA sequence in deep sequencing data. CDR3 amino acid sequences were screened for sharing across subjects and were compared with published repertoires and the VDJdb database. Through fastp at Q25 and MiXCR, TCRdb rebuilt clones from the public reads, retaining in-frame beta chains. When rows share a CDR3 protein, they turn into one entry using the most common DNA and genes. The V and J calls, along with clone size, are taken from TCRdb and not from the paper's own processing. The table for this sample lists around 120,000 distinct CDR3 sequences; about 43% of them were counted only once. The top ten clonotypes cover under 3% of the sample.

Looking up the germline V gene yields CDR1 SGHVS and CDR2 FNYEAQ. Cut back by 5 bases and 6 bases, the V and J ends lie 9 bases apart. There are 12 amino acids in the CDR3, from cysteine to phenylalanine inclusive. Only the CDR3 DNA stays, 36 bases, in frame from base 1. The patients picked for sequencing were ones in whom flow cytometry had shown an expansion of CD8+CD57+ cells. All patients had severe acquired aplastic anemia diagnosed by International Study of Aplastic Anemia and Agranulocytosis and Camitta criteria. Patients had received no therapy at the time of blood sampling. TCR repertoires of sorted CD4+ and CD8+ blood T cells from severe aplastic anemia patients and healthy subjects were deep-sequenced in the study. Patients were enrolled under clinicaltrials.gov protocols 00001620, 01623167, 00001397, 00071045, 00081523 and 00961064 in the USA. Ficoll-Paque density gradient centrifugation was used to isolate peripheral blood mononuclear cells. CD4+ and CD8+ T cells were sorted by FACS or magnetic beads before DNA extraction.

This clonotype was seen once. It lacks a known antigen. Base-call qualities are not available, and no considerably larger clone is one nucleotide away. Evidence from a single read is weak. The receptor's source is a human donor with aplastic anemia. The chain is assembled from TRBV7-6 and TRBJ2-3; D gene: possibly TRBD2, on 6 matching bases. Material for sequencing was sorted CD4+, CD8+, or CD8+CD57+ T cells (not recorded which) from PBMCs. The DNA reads TGTGCCAGCAGCCACCGGGGGGATACGCAGTATTTT. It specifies CASSHRGDTQYF.